Given below is one T cell receptor beta chain in context. Its antigen is unidentified. The record originates from a study of beta chain features in type 1 diabetes. Study observations and caveats: Relative to healthy donors, patients appeared to have naive, central memory and Treg TCRB repertoires that were more similar. TCRB CDR3s from Type 1 diabetes patients were moderately but significantly shorter in all four CD4+ subsets. Patients with type 1 diabetes showed fewer VDJ junction insertions and more deletions.

Expressed TCRB transcripts were sequenced because the isolated RNA had all been reverse transcribed beforehand. TCRdb's copy holds only in-frame clones and misses some; the assay was immunoSEQ multiplex PCR. This sample carries some 190,000 clones, 7.8% of them seen once, and the ten largest clones take around 0.9%. This CDR3 contains 14 residues. Germline CDR1 SGHRS, CDR2 YFSETQ. V shed 2 bases, J shed 5 bases, and the junction held 6 bases outside the gene matches. The V and J genes are TRBV5-1 and TRBJ2-5; 7 bases match TRBD2. Specimen: central memory CD4+ T cells from blood. The sequence came from a woman aged 40 to 50 with type 1 diabetes. The CDR3 DNA reads as TGCGCCAGCAGCTTCACGGGAGGCAGGGAGACCCAGTACTTC. It codes for CASSFTGGRETQYF.